A selection of T cell receptor beta chains follows, all from one sample in a study of blood T cell repertoires in COVID-19. The method was immunoSEQ multiplex PCR; TCRdb's version includes in-frame clones alone and lacks a portion of them. Among 25,000 to 30,000 clones, 70% to 90% were seen once, and the ten largest hold 8% to 10%. Input material: peripheral blood. The receptors come from a human donor in a cohort sampled during active COVID-19. Each CDR3 is given with its conserved first and last residue. A D gene is named only where the DNA matches it firmly. Size values are once, few and many counts, or a class for expanded clones, and some rows have none.

d_gene	v_gene	j_gene	len	abundance	CDR3nt	CDR3aa
TRBD2	TRBV7-3	TRBJ2-2	16	-	TGTGCCAGCAGCCCAGAGGGGACTATACACACCGGGGAGCTGTTTTTT	CASSPEGTIHTGELFF
TRBD1	TRBV4-3	TRBJ1-2	15	-	TGCGCCAGCAGCCAAGAAGCGACAGGGGCATTCGGCTACACCTTC	CASSQEATGAFGYTF
TRBD2	TRBV10-3	TRBJ2-7	15	-	TGTGCCGCCCAACCTTTCGCGGGGGGCTCCTACGAGCAGTACTTC	CAAQPFAGGSYEQYF
-	TRBV7-2	TRBJ1-5	13	-	TGTGCCAGCAGCATAATGCAGAATCAGCCCCAGCATTTT	CASSIMQNQPQHF
TRBD1	TRBV4-3	TRBJ2-2	16	-	TGCGCCAGCAGCCACCCGGGACAGGGGGGCACCGGGGAGCTGTTTTTT	CASSHPGQGGTGELFF
TRBD2	TRBV28	TRBJ2-3	11	-	TGTGCCAGCAGCACTAGCGGCGCAGGGTATTTT	CASSTSGAGYF
-	TRBV10-2	TRBJ2-7	15	few	TGCGCCAGCAGTGAGGGGGGGTGGGGTTCCTACGAGCAGTACTTC	CASSEGGWGSYEQYF
TRBD2	TRBV7-6	TRBJ2-1	17	once	TGTGCCAGCAGCTTACCCCCAGCTAGCGGGGGGGCCGATGAGCAGTTCTTC	CASSLPPASGGADEQFF
-	TRBV5-1	TRBJ2-7	12	-	TGCGCCAGCAGCCCCCGGGATTACGAGCAGTACTTC	CASSPRDYEQYF
-	TRBV7-3	TRBJ2-1	13	-	TGTGCCAGCAGCTTACGGGGGAGCAATGAGCAGTTCTTC	CASSLRGSNEQFF
-	TRBV11-3	TRBJ1-1	14	-	TGTGCCAGCAGCTTAGGATCGGGGAACACTGAAGCTTTCTTT	CASSLGSGNTEAFF
TRBD2	TRBV19	TRBJ2-3	14	-	TGTGCCAGCGGGGGGGTGGGAGAGGAAGATACGCAGTATTTT	CASGGVGEEDTQYF
-	TRBV7-9	TRBJ2-1	11	once	TGTGCCAGCAGCCCCGAGTTTGAGCAGTTCTTC	CASSPEFEQFF
-	TRBV10-2	TRBJ1-5	13	once	TGCGCCCCAGTGGGAGGGGGCAATCAGCCCCAGCATTTT	CAPVGGGNQPQHF
-	TRBV27	TRBJ1-5	14	-	TGTGCCAGCAGCCTTACAAAATGGGGCCAGCCCCAGCATTTT	CASSLTKWGQPQHF
-	TRBV6-2/TRBV6-3	TRBJ2-2	14	-	TGTGCCAGCAGTTATCCCGGTGGTACCGGGGAGCTGTTTTTT	CASSYPGGTGELFF
-	TRBV25-1	TRBJ2-7	11	once	TGTGCCAGCAGTTCGGGTGGCGAGCAGTACTTC	CASSSGGEQYF
TRBD2	TRBV19	TRBJ2-1	14	-	TGTGCCAGTAGTGTTACCGGCGGGGGGATTGAGCAGTTCTTC	CASSVTGGGIEQFF
-	TRBV6-6	TRBJ2-2	14	-	TGTGCCAGCAATCTAAAACAGGGTCCCGGGGAGCTGTTTTTT	CASNLKQGPGELFF
TRBD1	TRBV12-5	TRBJ1-6	16	-	TGTGCTAGTGGTTTGTTCACAGGGGATTATAATTCACCCCTCCACTTT	CASGLFTGDYNSPLHF
-	TRBV3-1/TRBV3-2	TRBJ2-2	16	-	TGTGCCAGCAGCCAAGAACGGGTGGGGAACACCGGGGAGCTGTTTTTT	CASSQERVGNTGELFF
TRBD2	TRBV7-2	TRBJ2-7	15	-	TGTGCCAGCAGCTTACTGCGGGGGGCCTCCTACGAGCAGTACTTC	CASSLLRGASYEQYF
-	TRBV5-4	TRBJ2-1	15	-	TGTGCCAGCAGCTTGCTCGGGGTAGTCTACAATGAGCAGTTCTTC	CASSLLGVVYNEQFF
-	TRBV28	TRBJ1-1	13	-	TGTGCCAGCAGTAGACGGAGCGGCACTGAAGCTTTCTTT	CASSRRSGTEAFF
TRBD2	TRBV7-8	TRBJ2-7	13	-	TGTGCCACTCGGGGGCGGGGGGGCCCCGAGCAGTACTTC	CATRGRGGPEQYF
TRBD2	TRBV7-8	TRBJ2-3	14	-	TGTGCCAGCAGCCCCGGGACTAGGACAGATACGCAGTATTTT	CASSPGTRTDTQYF
-	TRBV2	TRBJ1-6	13	-	TGTGCCAGCAGAGAGCGGGGTTATTCACCCCTCCACTTT	CASRERGYSPLHF
-	TRBV4-1	TRBJ2-1	14	-	TGCGCCAGCAGCCAAGTTTTAGATTACAATGAGCAGTTCTTC	CASSQVLDYNEQFF
-	TRBV5-1	TRBJ2-1	14	-	TGCGCCAGCAGCTTGGAGCGACTCTACAATGAGCAGTTCTTC	CASSLERLYNEQFF
TRBD1	TRBV4-3	TRBJ2-7	13	once	TGCGCCAGCAGCCAAGGACCAGGGGGCGGGCAGTACTTC	CASSQGPGGGQYF
TRBD1	TRBV9	TRBJ2-2	15	-	TGTGCCAGCAGCGTAGGCGACAGGGGCACCGGGGAGCTGTTTTTT	CASSVGDRGTGELFF
-	TRBV7-9	TRBJ2-2	15	once	TGTGCCAGCAGCTTAGCGTCAGGGAACACCGGGGAGCTGTTTTTT	CASSLASGNTGELFF
-	TRBV7-8	TRBJ2-2	15	-	TGTGCCAGCAGCTCCAGCAGGGCGAACACCGGGGAGCTGTTTTTT	CASSSSRANTGELFF
TRBD2	TRBV7-9	TRBJ2-3	15	-	TGTGCCAGCAGCCAACCCCCCGGGGGGACAGATACGCAGTATTTT	CASSQPPGGTDTQYF
TRBD1	TRBV5-1	TRBJ2-7	14	-	TGCGCCAGCAGCTACAACAGGGGTACCTACGAGCAGTACTTC	CASSYNRGTYEQYF
TRBD1	TRBV28	TRBJ2-5	16	-	TGTGCCAGCAGTTTAATTGGGACAGGGAACGAAGAGACCCAGTACTTC	CASSLIGTGNEETQYF
-	TRBV5-4	TRBJ2-3	14	-	TGTGCCAGCAGCTCCCCCCGCGGCTCAGATACGCAGTATTTT	CASSSPRGSDTQYF
TRBD2	TRBV7-8	TRBJ2-1	14	once	TGTGCCAGCAGCTTAGCGACGGGGGGGGCTGAGCAGTTCTTC	CASSLATGGAEQFF
-	TRBV3-1/TRBV3-2	TRBJ1-1	13	-	TGTGCCAGCAAACTTTCCATGAACACTGAAGCTTTCTTT	CASKLSMNTEAFF
TRBD1	TRBV6-5	TRBJ2-7	14	once	TGTGCCAGCAGGTCCAACAGGGGCCCGGGGGAGCAGTACTTC	CASRSNRGPGEQYF
TRBD2	TRBV5-1	TRBJ2-5	14	-	TGCGCCAGCACCGAAAGCGGGGGGCGGGAGACCCAGTACTTC	CASTESGGRETQYF
-	TRBV21-1	TRBJ2-3	18	few	TGTGCCAGCAGCAAAGTTCCCGGGCCCCCCCGGGGAGCAGATACGCAGTATTTT	CASSKVPGPPRGADTQYF
TRBD2	TRBV7-2	TRBJ2-7	16	-	TGTGCCAGCAGCTCGCCCGTAGCGGGGGCCTCCTACGAGCAGTACTTC	CASSSPVAGASYEQYF
-	TRBV6-5	TRBJ2-2	15	-	TGTGCCAGCAATTTCCCCGGGGGGAACACCGGGGAGCTGTTTTTT	CASNFPGGNTGELFF
-	TRBV19	TRBJ1-6	12	-	TGTGCCAGTAACGGTCCGGAGTTCACCCTCCACTTT	CASNGPEFTLHF